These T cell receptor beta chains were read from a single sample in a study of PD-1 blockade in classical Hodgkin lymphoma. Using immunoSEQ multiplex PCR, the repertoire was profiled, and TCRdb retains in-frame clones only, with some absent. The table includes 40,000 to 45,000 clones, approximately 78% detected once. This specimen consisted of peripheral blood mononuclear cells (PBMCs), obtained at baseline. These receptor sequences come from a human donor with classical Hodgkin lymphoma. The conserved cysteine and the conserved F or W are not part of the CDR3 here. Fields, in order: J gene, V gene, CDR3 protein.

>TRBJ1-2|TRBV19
ASSIERGENYGYT
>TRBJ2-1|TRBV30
AWNRAGGPRNEQF
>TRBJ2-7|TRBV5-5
ASSDPLAGGRSGEQY
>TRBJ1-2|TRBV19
ATSTRTIGYT
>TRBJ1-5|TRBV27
ASSPGAGSNQPQH
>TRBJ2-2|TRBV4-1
ASSPLGGGTGELF
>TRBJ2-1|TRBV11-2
ASSLALFGGGAYNEQF
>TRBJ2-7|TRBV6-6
ASSRGGYEQY
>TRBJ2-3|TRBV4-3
ASSQDPGDTQY
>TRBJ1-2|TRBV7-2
ASSPLGQGDGYT
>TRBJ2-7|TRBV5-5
ASSFGQSTYEQY
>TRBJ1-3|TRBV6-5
ASSSTGGTSGNTIY
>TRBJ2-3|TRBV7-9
ANRGVRTDTQY
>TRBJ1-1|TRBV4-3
ASSQEGSEAF
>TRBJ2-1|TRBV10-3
ATRGFSGVTYNEQF
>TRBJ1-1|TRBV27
ASSQTWSNTEAF
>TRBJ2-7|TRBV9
ASSVDDGAYEQY
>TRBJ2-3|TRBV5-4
ASSLGPPGGTDTQY
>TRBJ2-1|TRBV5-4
ASSGRDTDNEQF
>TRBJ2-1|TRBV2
ASSEGERGGQNEQF
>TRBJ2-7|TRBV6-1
ASSELTGGGSEQY
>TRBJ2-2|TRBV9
ASSSAGTGYGGELF
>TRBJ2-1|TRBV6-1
ASSEAALGNEQF
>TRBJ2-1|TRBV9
ASSVGSSYNEQF
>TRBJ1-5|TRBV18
ASSPQQGTNQPQH
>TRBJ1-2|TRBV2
ASSGRRTGGYT
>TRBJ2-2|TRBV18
ASSPDRRNTGELF
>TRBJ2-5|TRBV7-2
ASSPSTSQTQY
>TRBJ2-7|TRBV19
ASTRTAASYEQY
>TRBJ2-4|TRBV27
ASSPGLAGGLAKNIQY